This T cell receptor (beta chain) came from a study of T cells after posttransplantation cyclophosphamide. General study findings and limits: TRB overlap between skin or GI tissue T cells and blood was limited. TRB clonality was highly associated with recipient CMV seropositivity and reactivation. Donor CD8+ memory clones often dominated recipient blood repertoires at later times.

Sequencing was performed with immunoSEQ multiplex PCR; in TCRdb, only in-frame clones are kept and a portion is missing. The sample yields 50,000 to 60,000 clones, approximately 94% seen once. To note about this clone: Its specificity is unknown.

Germline assignment: CDR1 SGHTA and CDR2 FQGTGA. CDR3 length: 14 amino acids. The trim removed 9 bases at V and 1 base at J, leaving 6 bases unmatched. The related graft donor's blood sample was taken on the day of bone marrow donation. The chain links TRBV7-3 to TRBJ1-1, with TRBD1 matching over 9 bases. Sequenced sample: PBMCs. The clonotype comes from a young woman in good health and a related stem cell transplant donor. The CDR3 loop is CASKQGAENTEAFF. In DNA form, the CDR3 reads TGTGCCAGTAAACAGGGGGCTGAGAACACTGAAGCTTTCTTT.